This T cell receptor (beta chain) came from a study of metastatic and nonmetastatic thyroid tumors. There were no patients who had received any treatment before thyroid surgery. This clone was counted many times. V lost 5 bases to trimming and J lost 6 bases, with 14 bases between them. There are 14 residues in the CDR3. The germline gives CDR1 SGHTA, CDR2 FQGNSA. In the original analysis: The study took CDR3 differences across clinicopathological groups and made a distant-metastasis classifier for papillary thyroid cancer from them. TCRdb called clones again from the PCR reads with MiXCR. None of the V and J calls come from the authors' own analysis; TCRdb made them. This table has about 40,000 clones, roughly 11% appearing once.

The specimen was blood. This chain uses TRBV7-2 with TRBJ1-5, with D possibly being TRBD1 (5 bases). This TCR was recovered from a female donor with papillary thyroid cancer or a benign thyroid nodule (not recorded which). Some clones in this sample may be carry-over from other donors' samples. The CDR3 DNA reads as TGTGCCAGCAGCCAGGGTAGGGTGGCTCAGCCCCAGCATTTT. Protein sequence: CASSQGRVAQPQHF.